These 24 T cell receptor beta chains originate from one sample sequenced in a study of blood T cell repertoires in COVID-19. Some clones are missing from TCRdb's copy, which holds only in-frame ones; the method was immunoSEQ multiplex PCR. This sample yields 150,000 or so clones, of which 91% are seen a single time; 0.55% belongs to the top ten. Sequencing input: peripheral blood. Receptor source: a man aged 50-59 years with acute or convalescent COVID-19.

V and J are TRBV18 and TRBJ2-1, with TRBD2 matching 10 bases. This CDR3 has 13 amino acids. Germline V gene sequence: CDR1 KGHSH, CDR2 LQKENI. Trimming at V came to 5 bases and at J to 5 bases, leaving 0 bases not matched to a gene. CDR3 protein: CASSGTSDNEQFF. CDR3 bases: TGTGCCAGCTCAGGGACTAGCGACAATGAGCAGTTCTTC.

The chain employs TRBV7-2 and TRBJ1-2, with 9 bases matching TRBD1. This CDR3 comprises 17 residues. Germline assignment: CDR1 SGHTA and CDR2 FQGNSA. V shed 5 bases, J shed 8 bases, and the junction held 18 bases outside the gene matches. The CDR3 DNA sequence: TGTGCCAGCAGCCCTTCCGGGACAGGGAGTAGGTTGCAGGGCTACACCTTC. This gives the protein CASSPSGTGSRLQGYTF. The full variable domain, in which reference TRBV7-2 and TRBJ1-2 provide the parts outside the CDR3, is GAGVSQSPSNKVTEKGKDVELRCDPISGHTALYWYRQSLGQGLEFLIYFQGNSAPDKSGLPSDRFSAERTGGSVSTLTIQRTQQEDSAVYLCASSPSGTGSRLQGYTFGSGTRLTVV.

CDR3 sequence: CASSLSWRGNGYTF. CDR3 coding DNA: TGCGCCAGCAGCCTTTCCTGGCGGGGTAATGGCTACACCTTC. This chain connects TRBV5-1 to TRBJ1-2; D unresolved. Trimming shortened V by 4 bases and J by 6 bases, and 16 bases separated the two germline ends. Germline V gene sequence: CDR1 SGHRS, CDR2 YFSETQ. This CDR3 spans 14 amino acids.

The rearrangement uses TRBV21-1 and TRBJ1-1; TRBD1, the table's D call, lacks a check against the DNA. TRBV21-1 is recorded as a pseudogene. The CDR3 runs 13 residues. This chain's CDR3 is CASFRGRGAEAFF. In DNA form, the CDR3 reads TGTGCCAGCTTCAGGGGGCGCGGGGCTGAAGCTTTCTTT.

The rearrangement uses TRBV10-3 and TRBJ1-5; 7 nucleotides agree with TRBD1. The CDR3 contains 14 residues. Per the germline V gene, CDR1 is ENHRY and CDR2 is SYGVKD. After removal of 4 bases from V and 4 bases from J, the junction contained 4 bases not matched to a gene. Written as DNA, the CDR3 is TGTGCCATCAGTGCCGGACAGGCGAATCAGCCCCAGCATTTT. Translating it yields CAISAGQANQPQHF.

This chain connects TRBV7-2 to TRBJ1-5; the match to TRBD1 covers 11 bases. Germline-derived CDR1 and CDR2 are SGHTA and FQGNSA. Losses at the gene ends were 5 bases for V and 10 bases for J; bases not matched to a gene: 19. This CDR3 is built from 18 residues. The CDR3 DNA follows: TGTGCCAGCAGCCGGACAGGGGGCACTTCGGAGACTCGGGATCCCCAGCATTTT. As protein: CASSRTGGTSETRDPQHF. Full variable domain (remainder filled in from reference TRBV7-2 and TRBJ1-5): GAGVSQSPSNKVTEKGKDVELRCDPISGHTALYWYRQSLGQGLEFLIYFQGNSAPDKSGLPSDRFSAERTGGSVSTLTIQRTQQEDSAVYLCASSRTGGTSETRDPQHFGDGTRLSIL.

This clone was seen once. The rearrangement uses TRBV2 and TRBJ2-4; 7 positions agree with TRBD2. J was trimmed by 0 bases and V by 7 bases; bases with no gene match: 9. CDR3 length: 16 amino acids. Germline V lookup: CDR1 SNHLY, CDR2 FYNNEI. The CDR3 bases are TGTGCCAGCATCCCAATGGGAGGGGAAGCCAAAAACATTCAGTACTTC. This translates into CASIPMGGEAKNIQYF.

CDR3 in DNA: TGTGCCAGCAGCTTAGACGATAACTATCAGCCCCAGCATTTT. Translating gives CASSLDDNYQPQHF. This chain joins TRBV7-8 and TRBJ1-5; D is unresolved. V lost 1 base, J lost 5 bases, and 9 bases lay in between. From germline, CDR1 is SGHVS and CDR2 FQNEAQ. The CDR3 length is 14 residues.

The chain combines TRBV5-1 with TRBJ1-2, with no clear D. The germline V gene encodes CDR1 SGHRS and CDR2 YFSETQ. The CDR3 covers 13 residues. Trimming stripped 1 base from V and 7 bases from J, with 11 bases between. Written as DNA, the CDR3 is TGCGCCAGCAGCTTGTCCTATCTTTCTGGCTACACCTTC. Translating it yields CASSLSYLSGYTF.

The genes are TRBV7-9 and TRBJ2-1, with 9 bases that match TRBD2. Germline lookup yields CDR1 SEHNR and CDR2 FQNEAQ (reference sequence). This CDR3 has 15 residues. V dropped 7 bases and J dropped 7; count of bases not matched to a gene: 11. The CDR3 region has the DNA TGTGCCAGCATTCTAGGTAGCGGGAGTCGTAATGAGCAGTTCTTC. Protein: CASILGSGSRNEQFF.

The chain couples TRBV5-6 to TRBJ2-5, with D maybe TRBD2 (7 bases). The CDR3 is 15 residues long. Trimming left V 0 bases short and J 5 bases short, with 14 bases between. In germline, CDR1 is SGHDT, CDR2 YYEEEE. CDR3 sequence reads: CASSLVVGGGETQYF. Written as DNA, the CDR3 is TGTGCCAGCAGCTTGGTGGTGGGCGGGGGCGAGACCCAGTACTTC.

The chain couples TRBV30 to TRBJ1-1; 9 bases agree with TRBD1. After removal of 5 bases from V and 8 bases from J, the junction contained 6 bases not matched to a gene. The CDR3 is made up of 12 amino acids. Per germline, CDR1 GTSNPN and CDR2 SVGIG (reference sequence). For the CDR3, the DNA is TGTGCCTGGCACTCTGGGACAGGGGAAGCTTTCTTT. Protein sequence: CAWHSGTGEAFF.

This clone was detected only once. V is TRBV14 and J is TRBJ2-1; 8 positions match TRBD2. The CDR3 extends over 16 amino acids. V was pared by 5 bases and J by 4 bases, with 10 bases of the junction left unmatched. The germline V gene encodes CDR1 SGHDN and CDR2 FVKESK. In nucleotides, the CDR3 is TGTGCCAGCAGCGGAAGCGGGACTAGGACTTACAATGAGCAGTTCTTC. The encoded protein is CASSGSGTRTYNEQFF.

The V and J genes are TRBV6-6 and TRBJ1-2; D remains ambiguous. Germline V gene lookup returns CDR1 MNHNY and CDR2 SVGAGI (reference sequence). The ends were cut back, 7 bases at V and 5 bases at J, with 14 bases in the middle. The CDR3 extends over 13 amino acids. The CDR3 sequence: CASILRSGYGYTF. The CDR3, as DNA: TGTGCCAGCATCCTTCGTTCGGGGTATGGCTACACCTTC.

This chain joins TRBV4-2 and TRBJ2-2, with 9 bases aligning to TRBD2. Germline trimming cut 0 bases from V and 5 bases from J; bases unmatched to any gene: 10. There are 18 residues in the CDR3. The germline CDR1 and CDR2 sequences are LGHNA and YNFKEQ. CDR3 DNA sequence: TGTGCCAGCAGCCAAGATTGGCCAGCGGGGGGAAGAACCGGGGAGCTGTTTTTT. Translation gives CASSQDWPAGGRTGELFF.

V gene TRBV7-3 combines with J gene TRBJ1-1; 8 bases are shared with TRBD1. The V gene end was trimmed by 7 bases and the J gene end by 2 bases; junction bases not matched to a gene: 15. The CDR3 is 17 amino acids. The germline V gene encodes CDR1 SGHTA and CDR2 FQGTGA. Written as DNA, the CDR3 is TGTGCCAGCAAAAAAAGGGCACGGGGACAGGCAAACACTGAAGCTTTCTTT. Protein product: CASKKRARGQANTEAFF.

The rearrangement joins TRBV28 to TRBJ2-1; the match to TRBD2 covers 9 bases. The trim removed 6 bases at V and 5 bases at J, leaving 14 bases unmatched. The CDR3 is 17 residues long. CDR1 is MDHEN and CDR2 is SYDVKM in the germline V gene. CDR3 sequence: CASSYYSTSGFHNEQFF. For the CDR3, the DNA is TGTGCCAGCAGCTATTATTCCACTAGCGGGTTCCACAATGAGCAGTTCTTC.

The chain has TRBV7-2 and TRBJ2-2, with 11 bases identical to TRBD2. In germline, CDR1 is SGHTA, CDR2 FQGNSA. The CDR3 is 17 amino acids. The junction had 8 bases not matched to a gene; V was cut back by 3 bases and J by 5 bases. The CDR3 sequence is CASSFAGTSGITGELFF. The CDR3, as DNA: TGTGCCAGCAGCTTCGCCGGGACTAGCGGAATTACCGGGGAGCTGTTTTTT.

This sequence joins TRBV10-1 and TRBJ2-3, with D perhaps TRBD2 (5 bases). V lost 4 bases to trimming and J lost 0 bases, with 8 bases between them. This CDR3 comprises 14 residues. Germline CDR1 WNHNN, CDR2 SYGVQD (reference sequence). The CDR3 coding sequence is TGCGCCAGCAGTGGTCGGGGTAGCACAGATACGCAGTATTTT. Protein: CASSGRGSTDTQYF.

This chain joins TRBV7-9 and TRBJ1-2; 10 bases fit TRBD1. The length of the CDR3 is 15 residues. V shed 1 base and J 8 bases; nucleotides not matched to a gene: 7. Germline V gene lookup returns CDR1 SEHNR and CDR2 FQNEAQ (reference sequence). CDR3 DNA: TGTGCCAGCAGCTTAGTGGCTGGGACAGGGGAAGGCTACACCTTC. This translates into CASSLVAGTGEGYTF.

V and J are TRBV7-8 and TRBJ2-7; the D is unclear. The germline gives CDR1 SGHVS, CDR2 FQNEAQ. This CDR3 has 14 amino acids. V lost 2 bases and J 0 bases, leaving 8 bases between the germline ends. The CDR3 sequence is CASSLSSFSYEQYF. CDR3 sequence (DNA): TGTGCCAGCAGCTTAAGTAGCTTCTCCTACGAGCAGTACTTC.

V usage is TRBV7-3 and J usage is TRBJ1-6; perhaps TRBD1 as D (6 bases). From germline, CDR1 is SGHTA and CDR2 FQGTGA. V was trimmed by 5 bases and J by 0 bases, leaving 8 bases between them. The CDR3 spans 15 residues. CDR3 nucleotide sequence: TGTGCCAGCAGCCAGGACAGCTCCTATAATTCACCCCTCCACTTT. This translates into CASSQDSSYNSPLHF.

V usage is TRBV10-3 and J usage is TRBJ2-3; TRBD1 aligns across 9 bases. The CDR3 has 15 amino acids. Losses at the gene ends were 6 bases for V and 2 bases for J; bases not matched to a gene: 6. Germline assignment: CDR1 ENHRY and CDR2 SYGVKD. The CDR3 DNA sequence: TGTGCCATCAGGCCGGGACAGGGCTTCACAGATACGCAGTATTTT. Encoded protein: CAIRPGQGFTDTQYF.

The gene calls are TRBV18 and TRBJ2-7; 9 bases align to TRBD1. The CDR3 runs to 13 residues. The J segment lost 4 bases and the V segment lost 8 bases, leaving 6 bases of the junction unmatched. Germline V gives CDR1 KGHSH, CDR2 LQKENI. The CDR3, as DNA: TGTGCCAGCCGACAGGGGGTAGATTACGAGCAGTACGTC. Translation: CASRQGVDYEQYV.